This T cell receptor (beta chain) was sequenced in a study of blood T cell repertoires in COVID-19. Clones were sequenced by immunoSEQ multiplex PCR, and TCRdb holds only the in-frame ones, with some missing. The profile shows about 100,000 clones, 80% to 95% of them singletons. From germline, CDR1 is SGHRS and CDR2 YFSETQ. This CDR3 comprises 17 residues. J lost 1 base, V lost 0 bases, and 9 bases had no gene match. J is TRBJ1-1 and V is TRBV5-1; 7 bases line up with TRBD1. Sequencing was carried out using peripheral blood. This receptor was taken from a man aged 65 to 85 with acute or convalescent COVID-19. This CDR3 is CASSLGARDSPNTEAFF. In DNA, the CDR3 is TGCGCCAGCAGCTTGGGGGCGCGGGACAGTCCGAACACTGAAGCTTTCTTT.